The clone carrying this TCR beta chain was recorded a few times. Its cognate antigen is unknown. CDR1 and CDR2 from the germline V gene are MDHEN and SYDVKM. Trimming shortened V by 7 bases and J by 0 bases, and 13 bases separated the two germline ends. The CDR3 runs to 16 residues. TCRdb redid the calling of the 5' RACE reads with MiXCR, one entry per CDR3 protein. The sample carries about 300,000 distinct CDR3 sequences, 9% to 15% recorded once. This sample was included in a study of identical twins. General observations from the study: Out-of-frame beta sequences exhibited a weaker degree of excess twin sharing.

The same data also went into a second study, on yellow fever vaccine responses in identical twins.

Sequencing was carried out using CD8+ T cells sorted from blood. The chain combines TRBV28 with TRBJ2-6; D is ambiguous. This TCR was sampled from a woman between 18 and 29 years old in good health. Written as DNA, the CDR3 is TGTGCCAGCAATAACGGGTGGAGCTCTGGGGCCAACGTCCTGACTTTC. Translation gives CASNNGWSSGANVLTF.